This T cell receptor (beta chain) appears in the sequencing data of a study of blood T cell repertoires in COVID-19. Looking at the study overall: Italy, Spain and the United States were the sources of the convalescent and acute COVID-19 samples. In each case, the material was cDNA or gDNA derived from T cells, B-cell-depleted T cells, or PBMCs.

The CDR3 runs 12 residues. Deletions cut 1 base from V and 7 bases from J, with 4 bases between. Germline-derived CDR1 and CDR2 are SGHNT and YENEEA. TCRdb's copy holds only in-frame clones and misses some; the assay was immunoSEQ multiplex PCR. The data contain hundreds of thousands of clones, 85% to 90% of them singletons. A Seattle source enrolled patients during active infection and followed them longitudinally. This chain links TRBV11-3 with TRBJ2-2, with D uncertain. The TCR was taken from a woman aged 25 to 39 with COVID-19, enrolled during active disease. The sequenced sample was peripheral blood. CDR3 protein: CASSLAFGELFF. In DNA form, the CDR3 reads TGTGCCAGCAGCTTAGCCTTCGGGGAGCTGTTTTTT.